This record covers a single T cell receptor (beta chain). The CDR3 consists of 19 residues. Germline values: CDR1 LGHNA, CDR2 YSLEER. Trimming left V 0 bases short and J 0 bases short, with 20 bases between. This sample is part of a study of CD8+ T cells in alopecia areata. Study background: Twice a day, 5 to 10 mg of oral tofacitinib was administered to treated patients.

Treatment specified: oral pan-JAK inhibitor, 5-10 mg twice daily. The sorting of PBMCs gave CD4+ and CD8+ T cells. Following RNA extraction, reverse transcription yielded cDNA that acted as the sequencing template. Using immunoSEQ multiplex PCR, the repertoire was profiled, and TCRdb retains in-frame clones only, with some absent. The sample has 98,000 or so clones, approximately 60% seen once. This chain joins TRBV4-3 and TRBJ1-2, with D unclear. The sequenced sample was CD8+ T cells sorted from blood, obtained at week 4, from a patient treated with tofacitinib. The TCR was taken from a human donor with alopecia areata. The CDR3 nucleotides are TGCGCCAGCAGCCAAGATCTCGGAGGAGGGAGCTTAGCTAACTATGGCTACACCTTC. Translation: CASSQDLGGGSLANYGYTF.